This T cell receptor beta chain appears in the sequencing data of a study of blood T cell repertoires in COVID-19. In the study overall: Donors in the United States, Italy and Spain gave samples during acute or convalescent COVID-19. From T cells, B-cell-depleted T cells, or PBMCs came the material, which was cDNA or gDNA.

The table lists this clone with a count of one. Clones were sequenced by immunoSEQ multiplex PCR, and TCRdb holds only the in-frame ones, with some missing. The sample lists approximately 270,000 clones; roughly 85% were seen once. The CDR3 loop spans 15 amino acids. The V and J ends lost 3 bases and 6 bases, in that order; junction bases with no gene match: 4. Germline values: CDR1 SGHRS, CDR2 YFSETQ. The chain is built from TRBV5-1 and TRBJ2-3; 13 nucleotides align to TRBD2. Sequenced input: peripheral blood. The receptor was isolated from a man between 18 and 29 years old with active or convalescent COVID-19. CDR3: CASSSTSGRADTQYF. CDR3 DNA sequence: TGCGCCAGCAGCTCTACTAGCGGGAGGGCGGATACGCAGTATTTT.